This TCR beta chain derives from a study of Ad26.COV2.S vaccination and SARS-CoV-2 variants. Regarding the study as a whole: Substantial response breadth was reportedly seen for spike-specific CD8+ and CD4+ T cells after vaccination. It was found that vaccine and placebo recipients had similar non-spike TCR breadth.

Here immunoSEQ multiplex PCR was the method, and the copy in TCRdb shows in-frame clones only, minus some. This sample has a few hundred thousand clones; about nine tenths occur once, and the top ten carry 5% to 6.5%. In the case of this clone: What it recognizes is unknown.

Documented treatment: roughly 20 received Ad26.COV2.S at low or high dose, single or two shots; a few received placebo; per-sample allocation not given. It was on day 63 after the first vaccine or placebo injection that samples were taken. Germline V gives CDR1 MNHEY, CDR2 SVGAGI. V was clipped by 8 bases and J by 4 bases, with 15 bases between them. The CDR3 runs 13 residues. Here the sequenced sample was peripheral blood, taken in a trial of Ad26.COV2.S vaccine versus placebo. This TCR derives from a person between 18 and 59 years old who received the Ad26.COV2.S COVID-19 vaccine or a placebo. V usage is TRBV6-5 and J usage is TRBJ2-7; D unresolved. CDR3 DNA: TGTGCCAGCCACTTGGACGGGCGGTACGAGCAGTACTTC. Its protein product is CASHLDGRYEQYF.